Sequencing of this T cell receptor (beta chain) was carried out in a study of response to subunit inactivated influenza vaccine. CDR1 is MNHNS and CDR2 is SASEGT in the germline V gene. Unmatched junction bases numbered 4, after V lost 7 bases and J lost 3 bases. The CDR3 runs to 13 residues. A single record per CDR3 protein comes from TCRdb applying MiXCR to the RT-PCR reads. There are just under 550,000 distinct CDR3 sequences in the sample; approximately 24% occur only once, and under 3.5% lies in the top ten. Many counts were recorded for this clonotype. These data also formed part of another study, on T cells expressing NK-cell markers. That study adds: Beta-chain TCR cDNA was generated via 5'RACE template switching with UMIs.

The V and J genes are TRBV6-1 and TRBJ2-3; 7 positions match TRBD2. The TCR was taken from a man between 50 and 59 years old who received an inactivated influenza vaccine. This specimen was CD4+ T cells sorted from PBMCs, taken approximately 12 days after vaccination. The CDR3 DNA is TGTGCCAGCAAGACGGGGGGAACAGATACGCAGTATTTT. It yields the protein CASKTGGTDTQYF.